The sequence of this TCR beta chain was determined in a study of blood T cells in healthy people across ages. Study results and caveats: A greater number of naive CD4+ cells and higher diversity distinguished long-lived donors from aged donors.

In germline, CDR1 is SGHAT, CDR2 FQNNGV. V shed 5 bases and J shed 1 base, with 11 bases lying between them. This CDR3 has 14 residues. The authors ran a second PCR of about 6 to 11 cycles using a sample-barcoded 5' primer and a J-beta primer mix. Every sample gave at least 2.5 million paired-end reads containing CDR3. TCRdb used MiXCR to reprocess the 5' RACE reads, holding one entry per CDR3 protein. The sample lists around 750,000 distinct CDR3 sequences, about 55% occurring once. Only a few counts were recorded for this clonotype. The antigen remains undetermined. Per-sample yields of isolated PBMCs were at least 6 million. With each sample, at least 5 micrograms of total RNA were extracted.

The clonotype comes from a man older than 75 in good health. The sequencing input was blood. The chain combines TRBV11-2 with TRBJ1-1; the D gene is possibly TRBD1 (5 bases). As DNA, the CDR3 is TGTGCCAGCAGCGCCGAGACAGAGAACACTGAAGCTTTCTTT. This sequence encodes CASSAETENTEAFF.